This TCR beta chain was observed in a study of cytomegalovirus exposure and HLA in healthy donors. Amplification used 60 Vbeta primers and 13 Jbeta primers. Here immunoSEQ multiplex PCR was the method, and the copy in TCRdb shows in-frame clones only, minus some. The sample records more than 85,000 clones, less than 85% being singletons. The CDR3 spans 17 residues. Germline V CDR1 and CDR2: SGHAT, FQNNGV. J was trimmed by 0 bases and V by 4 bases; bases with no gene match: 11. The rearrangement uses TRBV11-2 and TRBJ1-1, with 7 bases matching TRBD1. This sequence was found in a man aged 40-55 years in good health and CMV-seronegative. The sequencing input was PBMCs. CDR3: CASSYWDRRKMNTEAFF. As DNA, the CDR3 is TGTGCCAGCAGCTATTGGGACAGACGGAAGATGAACACTGAAGCTTTCTTT.